This T cell receptor beta chain stems from a study of cytomegalovirus exposure and HLA in healthy donors. Across the whole study: Sequencing of 150 million to 200 million T cells in an earlier analysis found under 120 million unique TCR beta sequences. Findings and limits, study-wide: Researchers catalogued around 150 TCR beta chains as cytomegalovirus-associated. According to reports, the classifier identified cytomegalovirus status with high specificity and sensitivity.

On this clone itself: Its target is not known.

The PCR contained 60 Vbeta and 13 Jbeta primers. The repertoire was sequenced with immunoSEQ multiplex PCR; TCRdb's copy has only in-frame clones and lacks some. The data contain about 150,000 clones, 76% of them singletons. This CDR3 spans 15 amino acids. Looked up from germline, CDR1 is SGHRS and CDR2 is YFSETQ. Losses at the gene ends were 3 bases for V and 11 bases for J; bases not matched to a gene: 10. Donors in the study were healthy people who gave bone marrow. Sequences were obtained from PBMCs. The receptor comes from a male donor in good health and CMV-seronegative. The chain has TRBV5-1 and TRBJ2-5, with TRBD2 matching 13 bases. The CDR3 sequence: CASSWGLAGSYEQYF. For the CDR3, the DNA is TGCGCCAGCAGCTGGGGACTAGCGGGGTCGTATGAGCAGTACTTC.